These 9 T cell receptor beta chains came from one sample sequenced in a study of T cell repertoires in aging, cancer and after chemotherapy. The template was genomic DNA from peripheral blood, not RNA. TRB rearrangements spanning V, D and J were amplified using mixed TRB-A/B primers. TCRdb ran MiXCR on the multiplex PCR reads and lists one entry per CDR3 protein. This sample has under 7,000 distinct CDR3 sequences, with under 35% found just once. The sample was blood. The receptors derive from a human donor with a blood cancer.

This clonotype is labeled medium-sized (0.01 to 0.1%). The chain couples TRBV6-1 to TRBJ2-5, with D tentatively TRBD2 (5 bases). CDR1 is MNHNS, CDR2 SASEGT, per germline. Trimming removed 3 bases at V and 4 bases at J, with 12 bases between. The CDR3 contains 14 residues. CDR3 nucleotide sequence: TGTGCCAGCAGTGAGCGGGCTCCGGGAGAGACCCAGTACTTC. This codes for CASSERAPGETQYF.

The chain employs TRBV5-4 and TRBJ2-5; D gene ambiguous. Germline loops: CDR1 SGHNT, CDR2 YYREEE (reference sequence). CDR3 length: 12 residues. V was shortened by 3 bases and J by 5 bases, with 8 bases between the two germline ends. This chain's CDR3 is CASSSLGETQYF. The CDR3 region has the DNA TGTGCCAGCAGCTCGCTTGGGGAGACCCAGTACTTC.

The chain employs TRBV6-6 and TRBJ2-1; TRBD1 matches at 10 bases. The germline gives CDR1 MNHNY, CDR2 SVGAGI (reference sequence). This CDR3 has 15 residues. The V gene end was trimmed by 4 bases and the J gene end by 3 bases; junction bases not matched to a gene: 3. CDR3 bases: TGTGCCAGCAGTTCCGGGACAGGGGTCTACAATGAGCAGTTCTTC. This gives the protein CASSSGTGVYNEQFF.

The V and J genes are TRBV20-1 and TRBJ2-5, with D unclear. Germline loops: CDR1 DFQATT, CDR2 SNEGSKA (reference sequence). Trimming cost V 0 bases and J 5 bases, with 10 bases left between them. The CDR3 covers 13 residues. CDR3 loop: CSARDQQQETQYF. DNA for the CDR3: TGCAGTGCTAGAGATCAACAGCAGGAGACCCAGTACTTC.

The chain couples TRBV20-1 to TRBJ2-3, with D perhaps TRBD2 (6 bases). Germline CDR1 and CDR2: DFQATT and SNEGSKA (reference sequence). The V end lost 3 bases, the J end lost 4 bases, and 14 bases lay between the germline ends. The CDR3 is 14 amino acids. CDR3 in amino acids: CSASGGTLADTQYF. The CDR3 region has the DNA TGCAGTGCTAGCGGCGGGACTTTAGCAGATACGCAGTATTTT.

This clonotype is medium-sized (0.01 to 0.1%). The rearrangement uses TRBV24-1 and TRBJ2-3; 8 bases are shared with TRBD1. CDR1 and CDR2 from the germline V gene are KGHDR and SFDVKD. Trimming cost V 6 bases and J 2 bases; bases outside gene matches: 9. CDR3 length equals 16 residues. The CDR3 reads CATSLSDREDTDTQYF. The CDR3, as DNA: TGTGCCACCAGTCTCTCGGACAGGGAAGACACAGATACGCAGTATTTT.

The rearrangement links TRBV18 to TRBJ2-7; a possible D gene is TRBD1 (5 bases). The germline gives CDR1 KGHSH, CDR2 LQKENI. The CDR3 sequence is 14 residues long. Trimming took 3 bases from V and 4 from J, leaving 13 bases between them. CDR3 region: CASSPVQGGYEQYF. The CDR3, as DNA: TGTGCCAGCTCACCTGTTCAGGGTGGGTACGAGCAGTACTTC.

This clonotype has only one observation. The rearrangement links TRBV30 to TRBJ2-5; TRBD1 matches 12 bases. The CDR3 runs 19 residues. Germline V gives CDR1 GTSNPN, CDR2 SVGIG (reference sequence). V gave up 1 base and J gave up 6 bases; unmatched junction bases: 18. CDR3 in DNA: TGTGCCTGGAGTGCCGGGAAGGGACAGGGGGCGGGTACGGAAAAGACCCAGTACTTC. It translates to CAWSAGKGQGAGTEKTQYF.

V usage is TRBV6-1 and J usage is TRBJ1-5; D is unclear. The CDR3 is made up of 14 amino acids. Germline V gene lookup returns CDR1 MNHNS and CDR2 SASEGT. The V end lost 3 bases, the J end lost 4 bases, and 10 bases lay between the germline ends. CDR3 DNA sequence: TGTGCCAGCAGTGAGGTAGGGAGTAATCAGCCCCAGCATTTT. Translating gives CASSEVGSNQPQHF.